This TCR beta chain was sequenced during a study of cytomegalovirus exposure and HLA in healthy donors. Overall study results and limits: What a later analysis showed was that several of the most significant clusters appeared linked to common viral pathogens. HLA-A and HLA-B allele assignments for most subjects were reportedly predicted accurately using TCR beta sequences.

Unmatched junction bases numbered 1, after V lost 5 bases and J lost 4 bases. Germline CDR1 SGHNT, CDR2 YENEEA. The CDR3 covers 13 residues. Regarding this clone: Its target is not known.

The PCR made use of 60 Vbeta and 13 Jbeta primers. Libraries were prepared by immunoSEQ multiplex PCR; TCRdb keeps only in-frame clonotypes and omits some of them. The table lists roughly 240,000 clones, over 80% of them singletons. The receptor was isolated from a woman between 35 and 50 years old in good health and CMV-seropositive. Sample: PBMCs. The chain links TRBV11-3 to TRBJ1-2; 10 nucleotides align to TRBD1. CDR3 loop: CASSRDRGYGYTF. The CDR3 DNA follows: TGTGCCAGCAGCCGGGACAGGGGCTATGGCTACACCTTC.